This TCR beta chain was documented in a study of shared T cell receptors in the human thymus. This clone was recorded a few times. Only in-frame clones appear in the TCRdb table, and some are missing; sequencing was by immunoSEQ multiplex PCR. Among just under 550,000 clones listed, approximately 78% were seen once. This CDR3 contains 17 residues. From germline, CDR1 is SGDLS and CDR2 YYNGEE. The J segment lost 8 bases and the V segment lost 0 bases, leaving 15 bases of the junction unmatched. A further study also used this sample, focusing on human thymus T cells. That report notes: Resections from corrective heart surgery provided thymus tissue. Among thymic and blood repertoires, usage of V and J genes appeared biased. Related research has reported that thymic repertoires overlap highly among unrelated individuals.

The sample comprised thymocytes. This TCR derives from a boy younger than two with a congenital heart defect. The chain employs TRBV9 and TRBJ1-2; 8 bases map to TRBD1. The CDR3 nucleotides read TGTGCCAGCAGCGTAGCTCGAGACAGGGGAATCCTACGGGGCTACACCTTC. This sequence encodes CASSVARDRGILRGYTF.